Presented here are 5 T cell receptor beta chains from one specimen sequenced in a study of blood T cells in healthy people across ages. Together with a sample-barcoded 5' primer, a J-beta primer mix was included in a second PCR lasting roughly 6 to 12 cycles. TCRdb redid the calling of the 5' RACE reads with MiXCR, one entry per CDR3 protein. The table records 1.5 million to 2 million distinct CDR3 sequences, around half of them present only once. The sequencing input was blood. Every receptor here comes from a woman aged 40 to 50 in good health.

The chain combines TRBV29-1 with TRBJ2-5; the D is unclear. CDR1 is SQVTM, CDR2 ANQGSEA, per germline. V was pared by 0 bases and J by 11 bases, with 10 bases between. CDR3 length equals 11 residues. The CDR3 reads CSVEEGGGQYF. The CDR3 nucleotides read TGCAGCGTTGAAGAGGGCGGTGGGCAGTACTTC.

Notes on this clonotype: Likely a read error: the CDR3 ends without its conserved phenylalanine or tryptophan. The V and J genes are TRBV20-1 and TRBJ2-1; TRBD2 matches 10 bases. This CDR3 has 15 amino acids. Trimming at V came to 6 bases and at J to 9 bases, leaving 14 bases not matched to a gene. CDR1 and CDR2 from the germline V gene are DFQATT and SNEGSKA (reference sequence). DNA of the CDR3: TGCAGTGCCCGACCTCTAGCGGGGGCGAGCGGTGAGCAGTTCTTG. This codes for CSARPLAGASGEQFL.

This chain joins TRBV12-3 or TRBV12-4 and TRBJ1-4; 7 nucleotides agree with TRBD1. V trimming: 6 bases; J trimming: 1 base; junction bases outside the gene matches: 5. There are 15 residues in the CDR3. The CDR3 here is CASSPGTETNEKLFF. The CDR3 region has the DNA TGTGCCAGCAGCCCCGGGACAGAAACTAATGAAAAACTGTTTTTT.

CDR3 in DNA: TGTGCCAGCTATCCTCTTCCCCTAGCGGGGGGTACCTACGAGCAGTACTTC. Translation gives CASYPLPLAGGTYEQYF. This chain links TRBV6-2 or TRBV6-3 with TRBJ2-7; 11 nucleotides line up with TRBD2. The CDR3 consists of 17 residues. V lost 8 bases, J lost 2 bases, and 14 bases stayed unmatched. Germline CDR1 MNHEY, CDR2 SVGEGT.

V and J are TRBV4-3 and TRBJ1-2; D is ambiguous. Trimming cost V 1 base and J 8 bases, with 11 bases left between them. The CDR3 covers 13 residues. CDR1 is LGHNA, CDR2 YSLEER, per germline. CDR3 residues: CASSQVRIGGYTF. As DNA, the CDR3 is TGCGCCAGCAGCCAAGTAAGAATCGGGGGCTACACCTTC.